A selection of T cell receptor beta chains follows, all from one sample in a study of blood T cell repertoires in COVID-19. Sequenced by immunoSEQ multiplex PCR; TCRdb stores in-frame clones only, minus some. There are about 46,000 clones in the sample; about 87% occur only once, and about a sixth lies in the top ten. Sequencing input: peripheral blood. The source of these receptors is a human donor in a cohort sampled during active COVID-19. CDR3s include the opening cysteine and the closing phenylalanine or tryptophan. The order of the fields is CDR3 protein, CDR3 DNA, clone size, J gene, V gene, D gene. A D gene is named only where the DNA matches it firmly. Only some rows state a clone size, as once, few, many or a class for expanded clones.

cdr3_aa: CASSDPPRLAGGPYEQYF
cdr3_nt: TGTGCCAGCAGTGACCCGCCTAGACTAGCGGGAGGGCCCTACGAGCAGTACTTC
clone_size: -
j_call: TRBJ2-7
v_call: TRBV6-4
d_call: TRBD2

cdr3_aa: CASSQGVVTLTEAFF
cdr3_nt: TGTGCCAGCAGCCAAGGCGTGGTAACGCTCACCGAAGCTTTCTTT
clone_size: -
j_call: TRBJ1-1
v_call: TRBV3-1/TRBV3-2
d_call: -

cdr3_aa: CASSNPGTSGGSQYF
cdr3_nt: TGTGCCAGCAGCAATCCCGGGACTAGCGGGGGGAGTCAGTACTTC
clone_size: few
j_call: TRBJ2-7
v_call: TRBV11-1
d_call: TRBD2

cdr3_aa: CASSQERGGFNNEQFF
cdr3_nt: TGTGCCAGCAGCCAGGAGCGGGGGGGGTTCAACAATGAGCAGTTCTTC
clone_size: -
j_call: TRBJ2-1
v_call: TRBV4-2
d_call: TRBD2

cdr3_aa: CASSYGDSNYGYTF
cdr3_nt: TGTGCCAGCAGCTACGGGGACAGCAACTATGGCTACACCTTC
clone_size: -
j_call: TRBJ1-2
v_call: TRBV3-1/TRBV3-2
d_call: TRBD1

cdr3_aa: CASSESRTENSPLHF
cdr3_nt: TGTGCCAGCTCCGAGTCCCGGACAGAGAATTCACCCCTCCACTTT
clone_size: -
j_call: TRBJ1-6
v_call: TRBV6-5
d_call: -

cdr3_aa: CASSIGDIRIYTF
cdr3_nt: TGTGCCAGTAGTATAGGGGACATCCGGATCTACACCTTC
clone_size: -
j_call: TRBJ1-2
v_call: TRBV19
d_call: -

cdr3_aa: CASRGQDPYEQYF
cdr3_nt: TGTGCCAGCAGGGGACAGGACCCCTACGAGCAGTACTTC
clone_size: -
j_call: TRBJ2-7
v_call: TRBV6-5
d_call: TRBD1

cdr3_aa: CASSVEDGTGFYEQYF
cdr3_nt: TGTGCCAGCAGCGTAGAGGACGGGACAGGGTTCTACGAGCAGTACTTC
clone_size: -
j_call: TRBJ2-7
v_call: TRBV9
d_call: TRBD1

cdr3_aa: CASSTLAIHYEQYF
cdr3_nt: TGTGCCAGCAGCACACTAGCGATCCATTACGAGCAGTACTTC
clone_size: -
j_call: TRBJ2-7
v_call: TRBV14
d_call: TRBD2

cdr3_aa: CASSLGRVGGTEAFF
cdr3_nt: TGTGCCAGCAGTTTAGGCCGGGTAGGAGGCACTGAAGCTTTCTTT
clone_size: -
j_call: TRBJ1-1
v_call: TRBV28
d_call: -

cdr3_aa: CASRPRDIPFGEQYF
cdr3_nt: TGTGCCAGCAGACCCCGGGACATCCCTTTTGGCGAGCAGTACTTC
clone_size: once
j_call: TRBJ2-7
v_call: TRBV27
d_call: -

cdr3_aa: CASSEQQGASYGYTF
cdr3_nt: TGTGCCAGCAGCGAACAACAGGGAGCCAGCTATGGCTACACCTTC
clone_size: -
j_call: TRBJ1-2
v_call: TRBV3-1/TRBV3-2
d_call: -

cdr3_aa: CASSLEEGDDEQYF
cdr3_nt: TGCGCCAGCAGCTTGGAAGAGGGGGACGACGAGCAGTACTTC
clone_size: -
j_call: TRBJ2-7
v_call: TRBV5-1
d_call: -

cdr3_aa: CASSLSGSSSYEQYF
cdr3_nt: TGTGCCAGCAGTTTATCAGGGAGTTCGTCCTACGAGCAGTACTTC
clone_size: -
j_call: TRBJ2-7
v_call: TRBV27
d_call: -

cdr3_aa: CASSLSSTDTQYF
cdr3_nt: TGTGCCAGCAGCTTGTCTAGCACAGATACGCAGTATTTT
clone_size: -
j_call: TRBJ2-3
v_call: TRBV5-6
d_call: -

cdr3_aa: CASSPNPQGAYEQYF
cdr3_nt: TGTGCCAGCAGTCCCAATCCTCAGGGGGCGTACGAGCAGTACTTC
clone_size: -
j_call: TRBJ2-7
v_call: TRBV6-5
d_call: TRBD1